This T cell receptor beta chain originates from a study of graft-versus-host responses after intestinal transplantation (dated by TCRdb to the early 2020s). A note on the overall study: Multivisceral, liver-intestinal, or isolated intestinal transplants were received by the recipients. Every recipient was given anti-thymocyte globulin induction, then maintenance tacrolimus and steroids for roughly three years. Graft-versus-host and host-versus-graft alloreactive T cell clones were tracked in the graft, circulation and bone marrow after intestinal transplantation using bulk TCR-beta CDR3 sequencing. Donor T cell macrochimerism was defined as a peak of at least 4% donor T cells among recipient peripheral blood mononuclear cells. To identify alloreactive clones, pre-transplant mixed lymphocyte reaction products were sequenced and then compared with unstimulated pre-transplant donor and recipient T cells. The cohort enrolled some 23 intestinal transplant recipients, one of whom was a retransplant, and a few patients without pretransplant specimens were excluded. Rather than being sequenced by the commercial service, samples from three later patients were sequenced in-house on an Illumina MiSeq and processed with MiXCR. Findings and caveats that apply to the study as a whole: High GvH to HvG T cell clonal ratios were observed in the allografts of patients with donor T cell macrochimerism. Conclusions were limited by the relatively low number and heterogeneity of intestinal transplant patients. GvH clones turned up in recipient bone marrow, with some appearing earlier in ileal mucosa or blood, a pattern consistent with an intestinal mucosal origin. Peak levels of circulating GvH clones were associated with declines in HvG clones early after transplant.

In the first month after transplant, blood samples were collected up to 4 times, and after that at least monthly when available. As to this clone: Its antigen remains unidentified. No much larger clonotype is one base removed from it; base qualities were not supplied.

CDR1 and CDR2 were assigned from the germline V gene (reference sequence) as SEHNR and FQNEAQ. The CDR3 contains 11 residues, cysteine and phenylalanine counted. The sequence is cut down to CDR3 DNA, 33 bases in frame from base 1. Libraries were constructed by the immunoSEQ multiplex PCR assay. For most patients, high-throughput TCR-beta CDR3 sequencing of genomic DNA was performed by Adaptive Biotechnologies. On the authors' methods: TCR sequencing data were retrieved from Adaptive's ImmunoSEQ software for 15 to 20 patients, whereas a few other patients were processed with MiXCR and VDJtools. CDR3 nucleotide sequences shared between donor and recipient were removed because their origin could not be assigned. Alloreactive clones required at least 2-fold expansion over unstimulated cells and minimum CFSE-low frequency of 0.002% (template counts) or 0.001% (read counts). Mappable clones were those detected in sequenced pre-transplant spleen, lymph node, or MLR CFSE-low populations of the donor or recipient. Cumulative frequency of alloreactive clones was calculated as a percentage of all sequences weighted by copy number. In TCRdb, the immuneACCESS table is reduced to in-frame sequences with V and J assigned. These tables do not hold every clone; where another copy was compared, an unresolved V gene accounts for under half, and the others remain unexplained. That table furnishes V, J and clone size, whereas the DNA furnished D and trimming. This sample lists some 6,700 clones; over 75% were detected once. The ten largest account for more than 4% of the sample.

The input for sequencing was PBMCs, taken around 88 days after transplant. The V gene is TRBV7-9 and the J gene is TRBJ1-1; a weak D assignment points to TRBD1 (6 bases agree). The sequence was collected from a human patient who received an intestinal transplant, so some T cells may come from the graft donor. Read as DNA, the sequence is TGTAGATCGGGGGCGAACACTGAAGCTTTCTTT. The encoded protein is CRSGANTEAFF. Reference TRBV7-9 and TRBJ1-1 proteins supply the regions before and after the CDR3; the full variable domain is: DTGVSQNPRHKITKRGQNVTFRCDPISEHNRLYWYRQTLGQGPEFLTYFQNEAQLEKSRLLSDRFSAERPKGSFSTLEIQRTEQGDSAMYLCRSGANTEAFFGQGTRLTVV.